These 11 T cell receptor beta chains share one sample of origin, sequenced in a study of T-cell reconstitution after alpha-beta-depleted transplantation in children (dated by TCRdb to about 2016). This specimen's treatment or condition label, interpreted: allogeneic hematopoietic cell transplantation with graft depleted of TCRalphabeta T cells and CD19 B cells. The protocol used for the library was PCR. The sequencing machine was an Illumina HiSeq 2500. TCR libraries were prepared with molecular barcoding, using unique molecular identifiers to normalize TCRbeta repertoire quantification. The public reads were reanalyzed by TCRdb: fastp trimming at Q25, MiXCR alignment, in-frame beta chains only. Duplicate CDR3 protein sequences are folded into a single record with the most common DNA and genes. Across this sample there are about 980,000 distinct CDR3 sequences, with about 26% seen only once. The top ten clones comprise roughly 31% of the sample.

The source material was PBMCs, mostly from graft donor cells, sampled 360 days after TCRalphabeta/CD19-depleted stem cell transplant. The source of these receptors is a boy under two years old who had a stem cell transplant for SCID, so the T cells may come from the graft donor.

This rearrangement joins TRBV20-1 to TRBJ2-7, with unresolved D. V shed 0 bases and J shed 0 bases, with 12 bases lying between them. There are 15 residues in the CDR3. Per germline, CDR1 DFQATT and CDR2 SNEGSKA (reference sequence). The CDR3 is CSARDPAASSYEQYF. The CDR3 nucleotides are TGCAGTGCTAGAGATCCGGCTGCCAGCTCCTACGAGCAGTACTTC.

Details on this clonotype: A much larger clone differs by one base, so this may be a read error. The CDR3 sequence is CASSWLETQYF. CDR3 in DNA: TGTGCCAGCAGTTGGTTGGAGACCCAGTACTTC. J is TRBJ2-5 and V is TRBV12-3 or TRBV12-4; D is ambiguous. Trimming left V 4 bases short and J 5 bases short, with 5 bases between. There are 11 residues in the CDR3.

This clonotype was seen more than once but under ten times. This chain joins TRBV6-2 or TRBV6-3 and TRBJ2-3, with TRBD2 as a possible D gene (5 bases). The CDR3 length is 12 residues. Germline assignment: CDR1 MNHEY and CDR2 SVGEGT. V was pared by 2 bases and J by 8 bases, with 8 bases between. The DNA for the CDR3 is TGTGCCAGCAGTTACGAGCGGCTTACGCAGTATTTT. Translating gives CASSYERLTQYF.

The genes are TRBV7-9 and TRBJ1-6, with 8 bases identical to TRBD1. V was clipped by 5 bases and J by 9 bases; unmatched bases: 12. The CDR3 is 16 amino acids. The germline CDR1 and CDR2 sequences are SEHNR and FQNEAQ (reference sequence). The CDR3 sequence: CASSPGTGHPSSPLHF. CDR3 bases: TGTGCCAGCAGCCCCGGGACAGGTCATCCTAGTTCACCCCTCCACTTT.

This clonotype appeared a few times. The chain joins TRBV30 to TRBJ1-2; D is perhaps TRBD1 (5 bases). V gave up 0 bases and J gave up 3 bases, with 11 bases separating them. This CDR3 comprises 14 residues. Per germline, CDR1 GTSNPN and CDR2 SVGIG (reference sequence). In DNA form, the CDR3 reads TGTGCCTGGAGTGTACAGGTGAATCACTATGGCTACACCTTC. It yields the protein CAWSVQVNHYGYTF.

This rearrangement joins TRBV28 to TRBJ2-3; D unresolved. The CDR3 is 14 amino acids. V was trimmed by 3 bases and J by 1 base, leaving 8 bases between them. Germline loops: CDR1 MDHEN, CDR2 SYDVKM. CDR3 residues: CASSFMAGTDTQYF. DNA of the CDR3: TGTGCCAGCAGTTTCATGGCAGGCACAGATACGCAGTATTTT. The full variable domain, rest sourced from reference TRBV28 and TRBJ2-3, is DVKVTQSSRYLVKRTGEKVFLECVQDMDHENMFWYRQDPGLGLRLIYFSYDVKMKEKGDIPEGYSVSREKKERFSLILESASTNQTSMYLCASSFMAGTDTQYFGPGTRLTVL.

The chain combines TRBV5-1 with TRBJ2-3; TRBD1 might be the D (6 bases). Trimming stripped 1 base from V and 5 bases from J, with 20 bases between. Germline V gene lookup returns CDR1 SGHRS and CDR2 YFSETQ. This CDR3 spans 17 amino acids. CDR3 sequence (DNA): TGCGCCAGCAGCTTGCAACTCAGCAGGGGAGACGGAGATACGCAGTATTTT. It yields the protein CASSLQLSRGDGDTQYF.

The chain is built from TRBV5-1 and TRBJ2-5, with TRBD2 matching over 10 bases. The V gene end was trimmed by 5 bases and the J gene end by 4 bases; junction bases not matched to a gene: 14. CDR1 SGHRS and CDR2 YFSETQ come from the germline V gene. The CDR3 runs 17 residues. The CDR3 protein is CASSLFPGAGGRETQYF. The DNA for the CDR3 is TGCGCCAGCAGTCTGTTTCCCGGAGCGGGGGGGCGAGAGACCCAGTACTTC.

The chain joins TRBV10-3 to TRBJ2-3, with a tentative D call TRBD1 (6 bases). From germline, CDR1 is ENHRY and CDR2 SYGVKD. Trimming cost V 8 bases and J 2 bases, with 14 bases left between them. This CDR3 comprises 14 residues. CDR3 nucleotides: TGTGCCATCTCGCCAGGGGTCGACACAGATACGCAGTATTTT. It codes for CAISPGVDTDTQYF.

V usage is TRBV20-1 and J usage is TRBJ2-1; 14 nucleotides match TRBD2. The V and J ends lost 3 bases and 1 base, in that order; junction bases with no gene match: 5. Germline CDR1 reads DFQATT; CDR2 reads SNEGSKA (reference sequence). The CDR3 has 17 amino acids. The CDR3: CSASGTSGGRSYNEQFF. The CDR3 nucleotides are TGCAGTGCTAGTGGGACTAGCGGGGGTCGGTCCTACAATGAGCAGTTCTTC.

The chain combines TRBV7-2 with TRBJ2-3; weak D call: TRBD2 (7 bases). The V gene's germline CDR1 is SGHTA and CDR2 FQGNSA. This CDR3 contains 14 residues. V lost 5 bases, J lost 5 bases, and 14 bases lay in between. CDR3 sequence reads: CASSPGGPKDTQYF. The CDR3 region has the DNA TGTGCCAGCAGCCCCGGGGGGCCCAAAGATACGCAGTATTTT.